Each of the 11 T cell receptor beta chains below was sequenced from the same sample in a study of OX40 agonist ivuxolimab in advanced cancers. Only in-frame clones appear in the TCRdb table, and some are missing; sequencing was by immunoSEQ multiplex PCR. The profile covers 26,000 or so clones, with roughly 86% appearing a single time and approximately 23% taken by the ten largest. The sequencing used CD4+ or CD8+ T cells sorted from blood, collected in a trial of the OX40 agonist ivuxolimab. All receptors derive from an adult with an advanced solid tumor such as melanoma, head and neck, liver or kidney cancer.

This clone came up once. The junction does not match germline at one end; this may be a read error. The genes are TRBV7-9 and TRBJ1-2, with a tentative D call TRBD1 (5 bases). The CDR3 is made up of 17 amino acids. Germline V CDR1 and CDR2: SEHNR, FQNEAQ (reference sequence). The CDR3 loop reads CASSLELGLMTNDGYTF. CDR3 in DNA: TGTGCCAGCAGCTTAGAGCTGGGACTCATGACTAACGATGGCTACACCTTC.

Only one count was recorded for this clone. The V gene is TRBV15, the J gene TRBJ2-5; 11 positions match TRBD1. V gave up 2 bases and J gave up 5 bases; unmatched junction bases: 7. The CDR3 runs to 16 residues. Germline loops: CDR1 LNHNV, CDR2 YYDKDF (reference sequence). The CDR3 region is CATSRQLGTGGETQYF. CDR3 DNA: TGTGCCACCAGCAGACAACTTGGGACAGGGGGGGAGACCCAGTACTTC.

The chain couples TRBV25-1 to TRBJ1-2; weak D call: TRBD1 (5 bases). This CDR3 comprises 14 residues. Germline V CDR1 and CDR2: MGHDK, SYGVNS. The V and J ends lost 3 bases and 7 bases respectively, with 15 bases between them. The CDR3 here is CASSDWSGFSGYTF. The CDR3 coding sequence is TGTGCCAGCAGTGATTGGTCAGGGTTCAGTGGCTACACCTTC.

The J gene is TRBJ2-1, the V gene TRBV10-3; D possibly matches TRBD1 or TRBD2 (6 bases each). There are 17 residues in the CDR3. V lost 3 bases and J lost 0, with 15 bases in between. CDR1 is ENHRY, CDR2 SYGVKD, per germline. The chain's CDR3 is CAISDPTGASSYNEQFF. The CDR3 DNA follows: TGTGCCATCAGTGATCCGACGGGGGCAAGCTCCTACAATGAGCAGTTCTTC.

With regard to this clone: The same CDR3 can be traced to other DNA sequences in this sample. The chain combines TRBV7-3 with TRBJ2-3; 10 nucleotides align to TRBD2. Germline V gives CDR1 SGHTA, CDR2 FQGTGA. V shed 5 bases, J shed 4 bases, and the junction held 6 bases outside the gene matches. The CDR3 is 15 amino acids. CDR3 loop: CASSLTSGEADTQYF. Written as DNA, the CDR3 is TGTGCCAGCAGCCTTACTAGCGGGGAGGCAGATACGCAGTATTTT.

The CDR3 region has the DNA TGTGCCAGCAGTCTACGGGACGGATACAATGAGCAGTTCTTC. Amino acids: CASSLRDGYNEQFF. V usage is TRBV28 and J usage is TRBJ2-1; either TRBD1 or TRBD2 may supply D (5 bases each). V was cut by 5 bases and J by 4 bases, with 12 bases left in between. Germline CDR1 MDHEN, CDR2 SYDVKM. CDR3 size: 14 residues.

The chain combines TRBV28 with TRBJ2-1; D is unclear. This CDR3 has 13 amino acids. V was cut by 7 bases and J by 0 bases, with 7 bases left in between. Looked up from germline, CDR1 is MDHEN and CDR2 is SYDVKM. The CDR3 DNA sequence: TGTGCCAGCACCGGGCTCTCCTACAATGAGCAGTTCTTC. Translated, it gives CASTGLSYNEQFF.

The chain recombines TRBV27 with TRBJ2-5; 11 bases line up with TRBD1. CDR1 is MNHEY and CDR2 is SMNVEV in the germline V gene (reference sequence). Losses at the gene ends were 5 bases for V and 5 bases for J; bases not matched to a gene: 10. CDR3 length: 16 amino acids. CDR3: CASSPSPGTGGETQYF. The CDR3 coding sequence is TGTGCCAGCAGTCCGAGTCCCGGGACAGGGGGGGAGACCCAGTACTTC.

V and J are TRBV25-1 and TRBJ2-7; D is unclear. There are 14 residues in the CDR3. The V end lost 0 bases, the J end lost 6 bases, and 12 bases lay between the germline ends. Germline CDR1 MGHDK, CDR2 SYGVNS. CDR3 amino acids: CASSEYGWSGEQYF. DNA of the CDR3: TGTGCCAGCAGTGAATACGGGTGGTCTGGCGAGCAGTACTTC.

This chain uses TRBV6-5 with TRBJ1-5, with D tentatively TRBD1 (6 bases). Germline values: CDR1 MNHEY, CDR2 SVGAGI. The CDR3 totals 15 residues. V was shortened by 0 bases and J by 4 bases, with 10 bases between the two germline ends. The chain's CDR3 is CASSYSRQGNQPQHF. The DNA for the CDR3 is TGTGCCAGCAGTTACTCGAGGCAGGGGAATCAGCCCCAGCATTTT.

The rearrangement uses TRBV14 and TRBJ1-4, with TRBD1 matching 8 bases. The CDR3 contains 14 residues. The germline CDR1 and CDR2 sequences are SGHDN and FVKESK. Trimming took 4 bases from V and 6 from J; bases not matched to a gene: 4. The CDR3 DNA follows: TGTGCCAGCAGCCGTAGCAGGGGGCATGAAAAACTGTTTTTT. This codes for CASSRSRGHEKLFF.